Listed below are T cell receptor beta chains from one sample, sequenced in a study of OX40 agonist ivuxolimab in advanced cancers. The assay was immunoSEQ multiplex PCR, and TCRdb's table has in-frame clones only and misses some. The sample includes about 24,000 clones, around nine tenths of them seen just once. The sequences come from CD4+ or CD8+ T cells sorted from blood, collected in a trial of the OX40 agonist ivuxolimab. The source of these receptors is an adult with an advanced solid tumor such as melanoma, head and neck, liver or kidney cancer. Each CDR3 is given with its conserved first and last residue. D genes are given only for firm matches. A row's size may be missing; if present it is once, few, many or a size class.

j_call | d_call | clone_size | v_call | cdr3_aa | cdr3_nt
TRBJ2-3 | TRBD1 | . | TRBV10-1 | CASSESTGKDTQYF | TGCGCCAGCAGTGAGTCGACAGGGAAAGATACGCAGTATTTT
TRBJ2-1 | . | . | TRBV5-1 | CASSLDDILNEQFF | TGCGCCAGCAGCTTGGACGACATCCTCAATGAGCAGTTCTTC
TRBJ2-5 | . | . | TRBV6-5 | CASSSLPGAQYF | TGTGCCAGCAGTTCCTTACCTGGGGCCCAGTACTTC
TRBJ2-2 | TRBD1 | . | TRBV7-9 | CASSFTGTGKDGELFF | TGTGCCAGCAGCTTTACCGGGACAGGGAAGGACGGGGAGCTGTTTTTT
TRBJ2-1 | . | . | TRBV28 | CATLSGGSYNEQFF | TGTGCCACACTCTCCGGGGGCTCCTACAATGAGCAGTTCTTC
TRBJ2-5 | . | . | TRBV2 | CSGAYQETQYF | TGTTCTGGGGCCTACCAAGAGACCCAGTACTTC
TRBJ1-5 | TRBD1 | . | TRBV2 | CASSSNRGTQPQHF | TGTGCCAGCAGCAGTAACAGGGGAACCCAGCCCCAGCATTTT
TRBJ2-3 | . | once | TRBV27 | CASSAYTDTQYF | TGTGCCAGCAGTGCCTACACAGATACGCAGTATTTT
TRBJ2-2 | . | . | TRBV6-1 | CASRTRDAGELFF | TGTGCCAGCAGGACTCGGGACGCCGGGGAGCTGTTTTTT
TRBJ2-7 | . | . | TRBV28 | CASSPSPYEQYF | TGTGCCAGCAGTCCATCCCCCTACGAGCAGTACTTC
TRBJ1-2 | . | . | TRBV5-1 | CASSLLDPALDGYTF | TGCGCCAGCAGCCTTCTCGACCCGGCACTCGACGGCTACACCTTC
TRBJ2-7 | . | . | TRBV5-4 | CASSFPGLGTDEQYF | TGTGCCAGCAGCTTTCCGGGTCTCGGGACCGACGAGCAGTACTTC
TRBJ2-7 | . | . | TRBV29-1 | CSVGTGYEQYF | TGCAGCGTTGGAACAGGGTACGAGCAGTACTTC
TRBJ1-1 | . | once | TRBV28 | CASSLFRDTEAFF | TGTGCCAGCAGTTTATTTAGAGACACTGAAGCTTTCTTT
TRBJ2-1 | . | . | TRBV18 | CASSRSGNNEQFF | TGTGCCAGCTCACGATCAGGGAACAATGAGCAGTTCTTC
TRBJ1-2 | . | . | TRBV5-4 | CASSLDSNYGYTF | TGTGCCAGCAGCCTGGACAGCAACTATGGCTACACCTTC
TRBJ2-5 | . | . | TRBV9 | CASSVGNGRGETQYF | TGTGCCAGCAGCGTAGGAAATGGCAGAGGGGAGACCCAGTACTTC
TRBJ1-5 | . | once | TRBV6-5 | CASSYSIRGNQPQHF | TGTGCCAGCAGTTACTCGATTAGGGGGAATCAGCCCCAGCATTTT
TRBJ2-7 | . | . | TRBV7-8 | CASRLPSGNEQYF | TGTGCCAGCAGATTACCCTCAGGGAACGAGCAGTACTTC
TRBJ2-3 | TRBD1 | . | TRBV7-2 | CASSLNGQGTDTQYF | TGTGCCAGCAGCTTAAATGGACAGGGTACAGATACGCAGTATTTT
TRBJ2-5 | . | medium-sized | TRBV27 | CASSPLLGSGETQYF | TGTGCCAGCAGTCCCTTGCTCGGGAGCGGAGAGACCCAGTACTTC
TRBJ1-1 | TRBD1 | . | TRBV11-3 | CASSPGQGGATEAFF | TGTGCCAGCAGTCCTGGACAGGGGGGGGCCACTGAAGCTTTCTTT
TRBJ1-5 | . | . | TRBV2 | CASSENQPQHF | TGTGCCAGCAGCGAGAATCAGCCCCAGCATTTT
TRBJ2-3 | TRBD1 | . | TRBV5-8 | CASSLGQGMQDTQYF | TGTGCCAGCAGCTTGGGACAGGGGATGCAAGATACGCAGTATTTT
TRBJ1-6 | TRBD1 | . | TRBV9 | CASSSGQGNSPLHF | TGTGCCAGCAGCTCCGGACAGGGGAATTCACCCCTCCACTTT
TRBJ2-7 | . | once | TRBV5-1 | CASSLEYEQYF | TGCGCCAGCAGCTTGGAATACGAGCAGTACTTC
TRBJ2-6 | . | . | TRBV7-9 | CASSSSNSGANVLTF | TGTGCCAGCAGCTCCAGTAACTCTGGGGCCAACGTCCTGACTTTC
TRBJ2-1 | TRBD2 | . | TRBV28 | CASSLSGLAGYEQFF | TGTGCCAGCAGTCTTTCCGGACTAGCGGGTTATGAGCAGTTCTTC
TRBJ1-2 | . | . | TRBV19 | CASSIVKGVHYGYTF | TGTGCCAGTAGTATTGTGAAGGGGGTCCACTATGGCTACACCTTC
TRBJ1-3 | TRBD1 | . | TRBV7-2 | CASIGGRDRGSGDTIYF | TGTGCCAGCATCGGGGGCCGGGACAGGGGTTCTGGGGACACCATATATTTT
TRBJ1-2 | . | . | TRBV30 | CAWSVPRNGYTF | TGTGCCTGGAGTGTACCGCGGAACGGCTACACCTTC
TRBJ2-5 | . | once | TRBV6-5 | CASNKAPGEETQYF | TGTGCCAGCAACAAGGCACCAGGGGAAGAGACCCAGTACTTC
TRBJ2-3 | . | . | TRBV6-1 | CASREWDTQYF | TGTGCCAGCAGAGAGTGGGATACGCAGTATTTT
TRBJ2-4 | . | once | TRBV5-6 | CASSFIGTSHIQYF | TGTGCCAGCAGCTTTATAGGGACATCACACATTCAGTACTTC
TRBJ2-3 | . | . | TRBV7-2 | CASSFGWGGTDTQYF | TGTGCCAGCAGCTTTGGTTGGGGGGGCACAGATACGCAGTATTTT
TRBJ1-1 | TRBD1 | once | TRBV19 | CATRDRPNTEAFF | TGTGCCACCAGGGACAGACCGAACACTGAAGCTTTCTTT
TRBJ2-5 | TRBD1 | . | TRBV11-2 | CASSHGQGLETQYF | TGTGCCAGCAGCCACGGACAGGGTCTGGAGACCCAGTACTTC
TRBJ2-3 | TRBD2 | . | TRBV9 | CASSPRTSVTDTQYF | TGTGCCAGCAGCCCCCGGACTAGCGTAACAGATACGCAGTATTTT
TRBJ1-3 | TRBD1 | . | TRBV29-1 | CSAKVPGQGTSSGNTIYF | TGCAGCGCCAAGGTCCCGGGACAGGGGACCAGCTCTGGAAACACCATATATTTT
TRBJ1-3 | . | . | TRBV7-3 | CASSLTPGNTIYF | TGTGCCAGCAGCTTAACTCCTGGAAACACCATATATTTT
TRBJ1-1 | . | . | TRBV5-4 | CALGGQRDTEAFF | TGTGCCTTGGGGGGGCAGAGGGACACTGAAGCTTTCTTT
TRBJ2-7 | . | few | TRBV27 | CASSLGLEQYF | TGTGCCAGCAGTTTGGGGCTCGAGCAGTACTTC
TRBJ1-5 | . | . | TRBV28 | CAISPGHYSNQPQHF | TGTGCCATCTCGCCGGGCCACTATAGCAATCAGCCCCAGCATTTT
TRBJ2-3 | TRBD2 | . | TRBV11-2 | CASSLVVGAGGTDTQYF | TGTGCCAGCAGCTTAGTCGTAGGGGCGGGGGGCACAGATACGCAGTATTTT
TRBJ2-7 | . | . | TRBV5-1 | CASSLGATSYEQYF | TGCGCCAGCAGCTTGGGCGCTACCTCCTACGAGCAGTACTTC
TRBJ2-7 | . | . | TRBV21-1 | CASSKGTGKYYEQYF | TGTGCCAGCAGCAAAGGGACAGGGAAATACTACGAGCAGTACTTC